This T cell receptor (beta chain) came from a study of identical twins. General observations from the study: Insertions ran lower in abundant cord blood beta clonotypes, though not in memory repertoires.

TCRdb independently ran MiXCR on the 5' RACE reads; one entry per CDR3 protein. Among fewer than 550,000 distinct CDR3 sequences listed, more than 13% were seen once. Concerning this clonotype: The antigen is not known.

The same data also contributed to another study, on yellow fever vaccine responses in identical twins. That source adds: In identical twins, vaccine T cell responses appeared partly shared and partly individual.

Material: CD4+ T cells sorted from blood. This receptor was identified in a woman younger than 35 in good health.

In DNA form, the CDR3 reads TGTGCCAGCAGCTTACCCGGGGGTAGCGGGGGACGTACGGAGACCCAGTACTTC. As protein: CASSLPGGSGGRTETQYF. V and J are TRBV11-2 and TRBJ2-5, with 9 bases aligning to TRBD2. Germline V CDR1 and CDR2: SGHAT, FQNNGV. The CDR3 is 18 residues long. Losses at the gene ends were 2 bases for V and 5 bases for J; bases not matched to a gene: 15.